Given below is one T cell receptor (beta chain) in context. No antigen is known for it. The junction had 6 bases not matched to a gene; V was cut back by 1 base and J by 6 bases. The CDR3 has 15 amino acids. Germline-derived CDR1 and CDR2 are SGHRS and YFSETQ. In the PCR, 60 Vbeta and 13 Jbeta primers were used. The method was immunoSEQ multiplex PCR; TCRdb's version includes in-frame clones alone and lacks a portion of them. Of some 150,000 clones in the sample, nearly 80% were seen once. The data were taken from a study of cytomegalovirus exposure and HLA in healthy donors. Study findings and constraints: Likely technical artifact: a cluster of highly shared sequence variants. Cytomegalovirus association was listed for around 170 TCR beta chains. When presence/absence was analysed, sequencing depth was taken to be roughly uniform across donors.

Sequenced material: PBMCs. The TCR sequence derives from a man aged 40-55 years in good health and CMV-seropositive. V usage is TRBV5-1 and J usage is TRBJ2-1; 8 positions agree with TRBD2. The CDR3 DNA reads TGCGCCAGCAGCTTGACTAGCGGAGTTTCCAATGAGCAGTTCTTC. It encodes CASSLTSGVSNEQFF.